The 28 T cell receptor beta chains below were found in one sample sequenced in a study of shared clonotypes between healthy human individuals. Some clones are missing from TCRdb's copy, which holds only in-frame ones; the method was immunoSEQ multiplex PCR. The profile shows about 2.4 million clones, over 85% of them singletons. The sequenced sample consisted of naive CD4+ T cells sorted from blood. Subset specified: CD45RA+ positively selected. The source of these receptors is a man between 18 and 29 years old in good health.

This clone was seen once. The CDR3 is CASRDRDRFNEQFF. CDR3 in DNA: TGTGCCAGCAGGGACCGGGACCGCTTCAATGAGCAGTTCTTC. The chain combines TRBV6-5 with TRBJ2-1; D tentatively reads TRBD1 or TRBD2 (5 bases each). Trimming stripped 6 bases from V and 6 bases from J, with 15 bases between. The CDR3 is 14 residues long. Germline assignment: CDR1 MNHEY and CDR2 SVGAGI.

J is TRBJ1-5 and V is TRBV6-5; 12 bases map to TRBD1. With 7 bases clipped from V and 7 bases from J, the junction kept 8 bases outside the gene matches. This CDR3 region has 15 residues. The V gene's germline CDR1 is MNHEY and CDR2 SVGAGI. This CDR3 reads CASNPGQGAGQPQHF. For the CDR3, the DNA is TGTGCCAGCAATCCGGGACAGGGGGCTGGACAGCCCCAGCATTTT.

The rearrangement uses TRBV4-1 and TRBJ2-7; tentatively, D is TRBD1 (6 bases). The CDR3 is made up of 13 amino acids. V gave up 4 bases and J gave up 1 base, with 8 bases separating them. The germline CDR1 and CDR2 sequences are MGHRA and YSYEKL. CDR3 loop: CASSPGQSYEQYF. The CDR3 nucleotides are TGCGCCAGCAGCCCCGGACAGTCCTACGAGCAGTACTTC.

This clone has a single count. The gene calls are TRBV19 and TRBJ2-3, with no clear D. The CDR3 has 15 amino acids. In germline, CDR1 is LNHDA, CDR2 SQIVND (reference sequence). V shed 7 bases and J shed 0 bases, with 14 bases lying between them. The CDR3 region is CASMRRISSTDTQYF. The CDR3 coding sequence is TGTGCCAGTATGAGGCGGATTTCTAGCACAGATACGCAGTATTTT. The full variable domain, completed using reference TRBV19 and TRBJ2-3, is DGGITQSPKYLFRKEGQNVTLSCEQNLNHDAMYWYRQDPGQGLRLIYYSQIVNDFQKGDIAEGYSVSREKKESFPLTVTSAQKNPTAFYLCASMRRISSTDTQYFGPGTRLTVL.

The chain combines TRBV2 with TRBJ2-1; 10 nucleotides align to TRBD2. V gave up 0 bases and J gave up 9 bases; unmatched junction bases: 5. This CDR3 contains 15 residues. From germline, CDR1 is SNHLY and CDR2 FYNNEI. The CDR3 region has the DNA TGTGCCAGCAGTGAAGCTAGCGGGAGGATCGGTGAGCAGTTCTTC. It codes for CASSEASGRIGEQFF.

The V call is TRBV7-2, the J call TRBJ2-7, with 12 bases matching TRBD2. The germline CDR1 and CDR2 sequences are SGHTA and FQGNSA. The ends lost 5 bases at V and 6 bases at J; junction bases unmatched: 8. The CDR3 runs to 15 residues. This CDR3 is CASSPESGLAGEQYF. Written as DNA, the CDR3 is TGTGCCAGCAGCCCCGAATCGGGACTAGCGGGCGAGCAGTACTTC.

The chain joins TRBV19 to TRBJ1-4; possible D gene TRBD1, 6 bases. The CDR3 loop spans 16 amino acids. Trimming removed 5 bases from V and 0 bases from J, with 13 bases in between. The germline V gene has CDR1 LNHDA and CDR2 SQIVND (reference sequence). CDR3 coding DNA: TGTGCCAGTAGTGACCCTTGGACAGCAACTAATGAAAAACTGTTTTTT. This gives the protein CASSDPWTATNEKLFF.

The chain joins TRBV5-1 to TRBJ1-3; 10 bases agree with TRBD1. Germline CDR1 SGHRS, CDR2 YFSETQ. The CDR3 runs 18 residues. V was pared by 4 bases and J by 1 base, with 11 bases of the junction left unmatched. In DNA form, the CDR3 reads TGCGCCAGCAGCGTCGGGACAGGGGCCGGGCTTTCTGGAAACACCATATATTTT. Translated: CASSVGTGAGLSGNTIYF.

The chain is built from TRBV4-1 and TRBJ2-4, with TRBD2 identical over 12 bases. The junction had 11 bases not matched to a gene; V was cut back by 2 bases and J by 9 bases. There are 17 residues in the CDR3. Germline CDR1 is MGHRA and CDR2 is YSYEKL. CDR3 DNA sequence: TGCGCCAGCAGCCAACGTCTAGCGGGAGGGCCGGAGGTCATTCAGTACTTC. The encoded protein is CASSQRLAGGPEVIQYF.

CDR3 DNA sequence: TGTGCCAGCAGCTTAGACGGAGGCGGAAAGACCCAGTACTTC. It is translated as CASSLDGGGKTQYF. This chain joins TRBV11-2 and TRBJ2-5; D is perhaps TRBD2 (5 bases). Germline values: CDR1 SGHAT, CDR2 FQNNGV. The CDR3 has 14 residues. The V gene lost 0 bases and the J gene lost 6 bases, with 11 bases spanning the gap.

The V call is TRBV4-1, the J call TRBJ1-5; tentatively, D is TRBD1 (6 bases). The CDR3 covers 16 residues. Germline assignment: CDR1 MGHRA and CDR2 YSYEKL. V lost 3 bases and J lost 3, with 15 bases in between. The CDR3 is CASSQVQGYDNQPQHF. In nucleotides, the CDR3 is TGCGCCAGCAGCCAGGTACAGGGTTATGACAATCAGCCCCAGCATTTT.

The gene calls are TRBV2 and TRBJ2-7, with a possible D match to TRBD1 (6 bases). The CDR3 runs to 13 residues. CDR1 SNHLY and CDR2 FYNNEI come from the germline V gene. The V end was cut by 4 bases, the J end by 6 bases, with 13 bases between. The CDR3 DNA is TGTGCCAGCAGTGGACAGGAAAGTGGCGAGCAGTACTTC. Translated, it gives CASSGQESGEQYF.

The CDR3 here is CASSYRSSGEQYF. CDR3 nucleotides: TGTGCCAGCAGTTACAGATCGAGCGGCGAGCAGTACTTC. The genes are TRBV6-5 and TRBJ2-7; a possible D gene is TRBD2 (5 bases). The CDR3 length is 13 residues. Per germline, CDR1 MNHEY and CDR2 SVGAGI. Trimming took off 2 bases at V and 6 bases at J, with 11 bases between the two ends.

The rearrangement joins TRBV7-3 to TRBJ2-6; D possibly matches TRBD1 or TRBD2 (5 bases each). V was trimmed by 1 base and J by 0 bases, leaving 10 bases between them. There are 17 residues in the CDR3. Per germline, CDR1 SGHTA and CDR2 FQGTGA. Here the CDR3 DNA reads TGTGCCAGCAGCTTAATGGGACGGTTCTCTGGGGCCAACGTCCTGACTTTC. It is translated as CASSLMGRFSGANVLTF.

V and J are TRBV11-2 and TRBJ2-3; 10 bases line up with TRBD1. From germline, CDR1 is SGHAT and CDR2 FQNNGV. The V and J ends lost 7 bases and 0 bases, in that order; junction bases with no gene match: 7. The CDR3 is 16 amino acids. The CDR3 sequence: CASTSRQGASTDTQYF. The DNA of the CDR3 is TGTGCCAGCACCTCACGACAGGGGGCGAGCACAGATACGCAGTATTTT.

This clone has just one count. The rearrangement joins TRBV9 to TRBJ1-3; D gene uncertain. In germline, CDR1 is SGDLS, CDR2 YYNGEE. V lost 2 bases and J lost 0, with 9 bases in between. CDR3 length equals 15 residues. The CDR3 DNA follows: TGTGCCAGCAGCGTTGGAGCCATCTCTGGAAACACCATATATTTT. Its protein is CASSVGAISGNTIYF.

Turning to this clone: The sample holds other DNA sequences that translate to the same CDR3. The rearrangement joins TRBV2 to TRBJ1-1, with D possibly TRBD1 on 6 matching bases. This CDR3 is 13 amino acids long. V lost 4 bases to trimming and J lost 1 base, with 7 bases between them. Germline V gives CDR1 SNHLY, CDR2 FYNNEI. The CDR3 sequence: CASSGQANTEAFF. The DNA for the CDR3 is TGTGCCAGCAGTGGACAGGCGAACACTGAAGCTTTCTTT.

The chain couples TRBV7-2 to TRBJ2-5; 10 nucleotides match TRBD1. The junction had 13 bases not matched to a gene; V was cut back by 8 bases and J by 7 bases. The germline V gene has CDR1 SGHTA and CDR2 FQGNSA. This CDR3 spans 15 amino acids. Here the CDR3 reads CASATGDRGQGTQYF. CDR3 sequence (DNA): TGTGCCAGCGCTACGGGGGACAGGGGCCAGGGGACCCAGTACTTC.

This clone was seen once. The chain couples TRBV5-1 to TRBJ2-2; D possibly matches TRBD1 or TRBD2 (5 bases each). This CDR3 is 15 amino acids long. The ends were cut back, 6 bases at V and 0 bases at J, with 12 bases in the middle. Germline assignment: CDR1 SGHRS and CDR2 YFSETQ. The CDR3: CASNGGWANTGELFF. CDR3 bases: TGCGCCAGCAATGGGGGTTGGGCGAACACCGGGGAGCTGTTTTTT.

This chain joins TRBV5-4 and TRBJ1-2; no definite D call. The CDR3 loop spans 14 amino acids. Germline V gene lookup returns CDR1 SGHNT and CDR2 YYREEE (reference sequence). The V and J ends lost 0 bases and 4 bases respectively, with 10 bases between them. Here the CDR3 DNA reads TGTGCCAGCAGCTTGGGGTACAGCCCCTATGGCTACACCTTC. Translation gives CASSLGYSPYGYTF.

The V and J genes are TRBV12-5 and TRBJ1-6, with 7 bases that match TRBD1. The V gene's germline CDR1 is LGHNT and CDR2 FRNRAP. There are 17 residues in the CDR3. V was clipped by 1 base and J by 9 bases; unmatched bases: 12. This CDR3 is CASGLGPARDRGSPLHF. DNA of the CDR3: TGTGCTAGTGGTTTGGGACCCGCCCGGGACAGAGGTTCACCCCTCCACTTT.

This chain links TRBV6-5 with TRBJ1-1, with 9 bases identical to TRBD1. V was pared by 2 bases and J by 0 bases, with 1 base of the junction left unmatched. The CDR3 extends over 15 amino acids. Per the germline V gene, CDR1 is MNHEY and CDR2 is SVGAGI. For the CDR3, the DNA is TGTGCCAGCAGTTACCGGACAGGGGTGAACACTGAAGCTTTCTTT. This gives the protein CASSYRTGVNTEAFF.

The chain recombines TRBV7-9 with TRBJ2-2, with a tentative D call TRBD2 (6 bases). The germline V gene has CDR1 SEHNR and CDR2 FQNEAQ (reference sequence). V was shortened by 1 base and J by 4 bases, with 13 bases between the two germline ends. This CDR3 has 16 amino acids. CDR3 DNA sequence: TGTGCCAGCAGCTTAGTTTGGGGGGACGGCACCGGGGAGCTGTTTTTT. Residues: CASSLVWGDGTGELFF.

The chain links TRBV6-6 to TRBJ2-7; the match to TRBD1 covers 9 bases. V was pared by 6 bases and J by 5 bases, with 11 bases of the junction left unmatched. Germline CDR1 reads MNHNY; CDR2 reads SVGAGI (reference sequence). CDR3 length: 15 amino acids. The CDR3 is CASRRPGTGIHEQYF. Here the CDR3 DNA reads TGTGCCAGCAGACGACCCGGGACAGGGATCCACGAGCAGTACTTC.

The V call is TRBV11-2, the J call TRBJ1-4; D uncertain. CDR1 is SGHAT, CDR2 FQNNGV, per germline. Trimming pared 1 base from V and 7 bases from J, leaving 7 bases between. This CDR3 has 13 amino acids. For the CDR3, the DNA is TGTGCCAGCAGCTTAGTCCTAGCTGAAAAACTGTTTTTT. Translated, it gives CASSLVLAEKLFF.

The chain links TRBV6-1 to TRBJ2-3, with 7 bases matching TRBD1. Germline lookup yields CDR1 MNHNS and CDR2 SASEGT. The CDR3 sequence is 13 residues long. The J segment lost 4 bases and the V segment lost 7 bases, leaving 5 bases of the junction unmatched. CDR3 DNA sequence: TGTGCCAGCAAAGGGGGCAAGTCAGATACGCAGTATTTT. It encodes CASKGGKSDTQYF.

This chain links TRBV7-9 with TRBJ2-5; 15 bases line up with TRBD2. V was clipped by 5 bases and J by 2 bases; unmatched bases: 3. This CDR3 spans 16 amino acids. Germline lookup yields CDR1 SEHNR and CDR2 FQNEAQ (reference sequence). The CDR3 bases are TGTGCCAGCAGCCCAGGACTAGCGGGAGGGCAAGAGACCCAGTACTTC. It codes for CASSPGLAGGQETQYF.

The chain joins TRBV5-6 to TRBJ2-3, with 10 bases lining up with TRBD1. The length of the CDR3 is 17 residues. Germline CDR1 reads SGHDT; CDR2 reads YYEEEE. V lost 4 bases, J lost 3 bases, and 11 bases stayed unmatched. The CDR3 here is CASSQDRGRVGTDTQYF. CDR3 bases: TGTGCCAGCAGCCAAGACAGGGGGCGAGTTGGGACAGATACGCAGTATTTT. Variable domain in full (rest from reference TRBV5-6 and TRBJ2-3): DAGVTQSPTHLIKTRGQQVTLRCSPKSGHDTVSWYQQALGQGPQFIFQYYEEEERQRGNFPDRFSGHQFPNYSSELNVNALLLGDSALYLCASSQDRGRVGTDTQYFGPGTRLTVL.